These T cell receptor beta chains were read from a single sample in a study of cytomegalovirus exposure and HLA in healthy donors. Only in-frame clones appear in the TCRdb table, and some are missing; sequencing was by immunoSEQ multiplex PCR. The table records approximately 130,000 clones, roughly 87% of them present only once. The source material was PBMCs. These receptors all stem from a young woman in good health and CMV-seronegative. Each CDR3 is given with its conserved first and last residue. The order of the fields is CDR3 protein, CDR3 DNA, D gene, clone size, V gene, J gene. The D gene is left open where the match is weak. For some rows the clone size is stated as once, few or many, or as a class when expanded; others skip it.

CDR3: CASSFNQVNTEAFF; DNA: TGTGCCAGCAGCTTTAATCAGGTAAACACTGAAGCTTTCTTT; D: .; size: few; V: TRBV7-2; J: TRBJ1-1
CDR3: CASSPGQGRMNTEAFF; DNA: TGTGCCAGCTCACCGGGACAGGGCCGGATGAACACTGAAGCTTTCTTT; D: TRBD1; size: .; V: TRBV18; J: TRBJ1-1
CDR3: CASSEARLPAGVGEQYF; DNA: TGTGCCAGCAGTGAAGCTCGCCTTCCGGCGGGGGTGGGCGAGCAGTACTTC; D: TRBD2; size: .; V: TRBV6-1; J: TRBJ2-7
CDR3: CASSQVASLAATGELFF; DNA: TGCGCCAGCAGCCAAGTGGCTAGCCTAGCGGCAACCGGGGAGCTGTTTTTT; D: TRBD2; size: .; V: TRBV4-3; J: TRBJ2-2
CDR3: CASSGRQGYYNEQFF; DNA: TGTGCCAGCAGTGGGCGGCAGGGCTACTACAATGAGCAGTTCTTC; D: .; size: .; V: TRBV2; J: TRBJ2-1
CDR3: CASSQVVGAGQPQHF; DNA: TGCGCCAGCAGCCAAGTCGTGGGGGCTGGGCAGCCCCAGCATTTT; D: .; size: .; V: TRBV4-1; J: TRBJ1-5
CDR3: CASSYELAPTSYYEQYF; DNA: TGCGCCAGCAGCTATGAACTAGCGCCGACGTCTTACTACGAGCAGTACTTC; D: TRBD2; size: .; V: TRBV5-1; J: TRBJ2-7
CDR3: CASSLVLPFGEKLFF; DNA: TGTGCCAGCAGCTTAGTACTCCCCTTTGGTGAAAAACTGTTTTTT; D: .; size: .; V: TRBV11-2; J: TRBJ1-4
CDR3: CASSLPGTAYGYTF; DNA: TGCGCCAGCAGCTTGCCCGGGACAGCCTATGGCTACACCTTC; D: TRBD1; size: .; V: TRBV5-1; J: TRBJ1-2
CDR3: CASSDGTVPHYGYTF; DNA: TGTGCCAGCAGCGATGGGACAGTCCCCCACTATGGCTACACCTTC; D: TRBD1; size: once; V: TRBV7-9; J: TRBJ1-2
CDR3: CASSPRDKIGATNEKLFF; DNA: TGTGCCAGCTCACCACGGGACAAAATCGGGGCAACTAATGAAAAACTGTTTTTT; D: .; size: .; V: TRBV18; J: TRBJ1-4
CDR3: CASSLLTGLAKNIQYF; DNA: TGCGCCAGCAGCTTGTTGACAGGGCTCGCCAAAAACATTCAGTACTTC; D: TRBD1; size: .; V: TRBV5-1; J: TRBJ2-4
CDR3: CASSQGPNYGYTF; DNA: TGCGCCAGCAGCCAGGGGCCGAACTATGGCTACACCTTC; D: .; size: .; V: TRBV5-1; J: TRBJ1-2
CDR3: CASSDWLRVQAGELFF; DNA: TGTGCCAGCAGTGATTGGTTGAGGGTCCAAGCCGGGGAGCTGTTTTTT; D: .; size: .; V: TRBV6-1; J: TRBJ2-2
CDR3: CASSYSGRYNEQFF; DNA: TGTGCCAGCAGTTACTCGGGGCGTTACAATGAGCAGTTCTTC; D: .; size: .; V: TRBV6-6; J: TRBJ2-1
CDR3: CSVGRTGSSYNEQFF; DNA: TGCAGCGTCGGTAGGACAGGGAGCTCCTACAATGAGCAGTTCTTC; D: TRBD1; size: .; V: TRBV29-1; J: TRBJ2-1
CDR3: CSVEDTRDGVEAFF; DNA: TGCAGCGTTGAAGATACGCGGGATGGGGTGGAAGCTTTCTTT; D: .; size: .; V: TRBV29-1; J: TRBJ1-1
CDR3: CASSFFGTGEETQYF; DNA: TGTGCCAGCAGTTTCTTCGGGACAGGGGAGGAGACCCAGTACTTC; D: TRBD1; size: .; V: TRBV27; J: TRBJ2-5
CDR3: CASSLDSGVGYGYTF; DNA: TGTGCCAGCAGCTTGGATTCAGGGGTGGGCTATGGCTACACCTTC; D: .; size: .; V: TRBV5-5; J: TRBJ1-2
CDR3: CASKLQGAMNTEAFF; DNA: TGTGCCAGCAAATTGCAGGGGGCCATGAACACTGAAGCTTTCTTT; D: TRBD1; size: .; V: TRBV6-6; J: TRBJ1-1
CDR3: CASSPTGTSYEQYF; DNA: TGCGCCAGCAGCCCGACAGGGACCTCCTACGAGCAGTACTTC; D: TRBD1; size: few; V: TRBV4-3; J: TRBJ2-7
CDR3: CASSLSTAYEQYF; DNA: TGTGCCAGCAGTTTATCGACAGCCTACGAGCAGTACTTC; D: .; size: .; V: TRBV27; J: TRBJ2-7